The entry below gives a single TCR beta chain sequence along with its context. This clone's antigen is unknown. Base qualities are not recorded, but no much larger clone differs from it by a single base. This specimen belongs to a study of blood T cell repertoires in COVID-19 (dated by TCRdb to about 2020). For the study in its entirety: The collaborator samples originated in the United States, Italy and Spain and spanned the acute and convalescent phases of COVID-19. Samples were obtained from the ongoing ImmuneRACE study (first 160 participants) and from over 1,000 subjects provided by 6 global collaborators. The material from the prospective study consisted of cDNA or gDNA derived from T cells, B-cell-depleted T cells, or PBMCs. Where available, HLA class I and class II types were taken from metadata supplied by the sample provider and were not determined by assay-based typing. Sample metadata almost always included a de-identified subject ID, COVID-19 status, age in years and sex. The repertoires were made available in a free public database intended to serve as a resource for research on the immune response to SARS-CoV-2. Subjects who had been exposed to COVID-19, were actively infected with it, or had recovered from it provided the deeply sampled blood TCRbeta repertoires that made up the dataset.

Collaborating institutions collected whole blood in K2EDTA tubes following their own protocols. For TCRbeta analysis, collaborators shipped samples in one of three forms: frozen whole blood, isolated PBMCs, or DNA extracted from either of those sample types. TCRbeta CDR3 regions were amplified from genomic DNA by means of the immunoSEQ Assay, a bias-controlled multiplex PCR. The study's processing was this. The number of nucleated cells in each sample was estimated from the amplification of reference gene primers within the assay. To quantify the absolute abundance of each unique TCRbeta CDR3 rearrangement, sequence reads were collapsed and filtered. For each sample, productive Simpson clonality was calculated as the square root of Simpson's diversity index across productive rearrangements. TCRdb retrieved this table from immuneACCESS and kept in-frame rearrangements only. Not all clones are present; in checked studies, unresolved V genes account for under half, and no reason is known for the remainder. The DNA gave D and trimming, while V, J and clone size come from that table. The sample table records around 170,000 clones; roughly 83% of these occur just once. The ten largest clones represent roughly 2.9% of the sample.

The investigation overall reported the following: Clinical and demographic metadata were provided uncurated, with the amount varying by source and participant.

The germline V gene sets CDR1 to SNHLY and CDR2 to FYNNEI. The cysteine opens and the phenylalanine closes a CDR3 of 13 amino acids. Of all the DNA, just the CDR3 is kept, 39 bases in frame from base 1. For this chain, trimming is 6 bases at the V end and 9 bases at the J end, and the number of junction bases without a gene match is 7. The chain uses TRBV2 and TRBJ2-1, and TRBD1 aligns with 8 junction nucleotides. This receptor was identified in a woman aged 60 to 75 with acute or convalescent COVID-19. Specimen: peripheral blood. The CDR3 has the sequence CASSGQGAGEQFF. The nucleotide sequence is TGTGCCAGCAGCGGGCAGGGGGCGGGTGAGCAGTTCTTC.